This is a list of T cell receptor beta chains from one sample in a study of cytomegalovirus exposure and HLA in healthy donors. Clones were read by immunoSEQ multiplex PCR, and TCRdb kept only the in-frame ones, dropping some. The repertoire holds around 190,000 clones, around 82% seen once, with less than 2% in the top ten. The specimen sequenced was PBMCs. The receptors here all came from a man younger than 30 in good health and CMV-seronegative. The CDR3 runs from the conserved cysteine through the conserved F or W. A D gene is named only where the DNA matches it firmly. Not every row has a clone size; where given, it reads once, few, many or a size class.

TRBJ2-7 TRBV5-6 - - CASSLFRSSYEQYF TGTGCCAGCAGCTTGTTTAGGAGCTCCTACGAGCAGTACTTC
TRBJ2-3 TRBV7-8 - TRBD2 CASSLVRAGGTDTQYF TGTGCCAGCAGCTTAGTTCGGGCGGGGGGGACAGATACGCAGTATTTT
TRBJ2-5 TRBV5-1 - TRBD2 CASTHGGLQEAQYF TGCGCCAGCACTCACGGGGGACTACAAGAGGCCCAGTACTTC
TRBJ2-7 TRBV27 - - CASNSWVRASEQYF TGTGCCAGCAACTCATGGGTCAGGGCCTCGGAGCAGTACTTC
TRBJ1-5 TRBV7-9 - TRBD1 CASSFAGQGGQPQHF TGTGCCAGCAGCTTTGCCGGACAGGGAGGGCAGCCCCAGCATTTT
TRBJ1-5 TRBV27 - TRBD1 CASRNRGYSNQPQHF TGTGCCAGCAGGAACAGGGGATATAGCAATCAGCCCCAGCATTTT
TRBJ1-6 TRBV25-1 - - CASRPNYSSYNSPLHF TGTGCCAGCAGACCTAATTATAGCTCCTATAATTCACCCCTCCACTTT
TRBJ2-7 TRBV15 - TRBD1 CATSGRDRVSEQYF TGTGCCACCAGCGGCCGGGACAGGGTTTCCGAGCAGTACTTC
TRBJ1-2 TRBV27 once - CASSSTLQGPLYGYTF TGTGCCAGCAGTTCCACGCTACAGGGACCTCTCTATGGCTACACCTTC
TRBJ2-3 TRBV18 - TRBD2 CASSPGLAGVGSDTQYF TGTGCCAGCTCACCGGGACTAGCGGGAGTCGGCTCAGATACGCAGTATTTT
TRBJ1-1 TRBV5-1 - - CASKVGGNTEAFF TGCGCCAGCAAGGTCGGGGGGAACACTGAAGCTTTCTTT
TRBJ1-2 TRBV25-1 - - CASSDGTPYGYTF TGTGCCAGCAGTGACGGGACACCTTATGGCTACACCTTC
TRBJ2-7 TRBV28 - TRBD2 CASSSLDRDPGLAGAYEQYF TGTGCCAGCAGCTCTCTAGACAGGGATCCGGGACTAGCGGGAGCTTACGAGCAGTACTTC
TRBJ2-7 TRBV7-8 - TRBD1 CASSLVRGPSYEQYF TGTGCCAGCAGCCTCGTGAGGGGGCCCTCCTACGAGCAGTACTTC
TRBJ2-4 TRBV11-2 - - CASSHPKQGNIQYF TGTGCCAGCAGCCACCCTAAACAGGGAAACATTCAGTACTTC
TRBJ2-7 TRBV18 - - CASSPFGQPTYEQYF TGTGCCAGCTCACCTTTTGGGCAGCCGACCTACGAGCAGTACTTC
TRBJ1-1 TRBV4-3 - - CASSQDPSTEAFF TGCGCCAGCAGCCAAGATCCTAGCACTGAAGCTTTCTTT
TRBJ1-4 TRBV10-3 few - CAISESGATNEKLFF TGTGCCATCAGTGAGTCTGGAGCAACTAATGAAAAACTGTTTTTT
TRBJ2-5 TRBV7-2 - TRBD1 CASSLDWVGGGWETQYF TGTGCCAGCAGCTTAGACTGGGTAGGGGGCGGCTGGGAGACCCAGTACTTC
TRBJ1-5 TRBV21-1 - - CASSKPDRGRFSNQPQHF TGTGCCAGCAGCAAACCGGACAGGGGACGGTTCAGCAATCAGCCCCAGCATTTT
TRBJ1-2 TRBV10-3 - TRBD1 CAISWFDDRGVGGVGYTF TGTGCCATCAGTTGGTTCGACGACAGGGGTGTTGGAGGTGTTGGCTACACCTTC
TRBJ2-5 TRBV15 - TRBD1 CATSSIYRRTGGEETQYF TGTGCCACCAGCTCAATCTACCGGCGGACAGGGGGGGAAGAGACCCAGTACTTC
TRBJ1-5 TRBV4-3 - TRBD1 CASSQSLGTGGVQPQHF TGCGCCAGCAGCCAATCCCTCGGGACAGGGGGCGTTCAGCCCCAGCATTTT
TRBJ1-4 TRBV7-8 - - CASSLGSGVGEKLFF TGTGCCAGCAGCCTGGGCTCAGGGGTGGGAGAAAAACTGTTTTTT
TRBJ1-5 TRBV5-4 few - CASSLDSNQPQHF TGTGCCAGCAGCTTGGACTCGAATCAGCCCCAGCATTTT
TRBJ2-1 TRBV6-4 few - CASLGNEQFF TGTGCCAGCCTAGGCAATGAGCAGTTCTTC
TRBJ2-1 TRBV19 - TRBD2 CASSIQAGDLRNEQFF TGTGCCAGTAGTATACAGGCGGGGGACTTAAGGAATGAGCAGTTCTTC
TRBJ2-7 TRBV27 - - CASSSGVEQYF TGTGCCAGCAGTTCAGGGGTTGAGCAGTACTTC
TRBJ2-5 TRBV5-6 - - CASSSIDRTQETQYF TGTGCCAGCAGCTCCATTGACAGAACCCAAGAGACCCAGTACTTC